A single sample is the source of the 27 T cell receptor beta chains below, sequenced in a study of CD8 T cells in ankylosing spondylitis. TCRdb reanalysed the 5' RACE reads using MiXCR and keeps one entry per CDR3 protein. The sample gives a few hundred thousand distinct CDR3 sequences, more than 20% of which show up once; around 0.58% is in the top ten. Sequencing was done on a sample of blood, either unsorted or a sorted T cell fraction (not recorded which). The receptors originated from a male donor with ankylosing spondylitis or in good health (not recorded which).

This clonotype was recorded a few times. The chain is built from TRBV24-1 and TRBJ2-1; D not certain. The CDR3 is made up of 13 amino acids. Germline CDR1 KGHDR, CDR2 SFDVKD. The V and J ends lost 5 bases and 1 base respectively, with 5 bases between them. The CDR3, as DNA: TGTGCCACCAGTGTAGGGTCCTACAATGAGCAGTTCTTC. Its protein is CATSVGSYNEQFF.

This clonotype has only one observation. The chain has TRBV11-2 and TRBJ1-1, with unresolved D. CDR3 size: 13 residues. V was trimmed by 0 bases and J by 11 bases, leaving 13 bases between them. Germline loops: CDR1 SGHAT, CDR2 FQNNGV. CDR3 protein: CASSLDLATGAFF. DNA for the CDR3: TGTGCCAGCAGCTTAGATCTAGCGACGGGTGCTTTCTTT.

The chain combines TRBV15 with TRBJ2-1, with 7 bases matching TRBD2. CDR3 length: 14 residues. The V segment lost 3 bases and the J segment 7 bases; nucleotides outside the gene matches: 6. Germline V gene lookup returns CDR1 LNHNV and CDR2 YYDKDF (reference sequence). This chain's CDR3 is CATSSSGVLNEQFF. The CDR3 DNA is TGTGCCACCAGCAGCAGCGGGGTATTGAATGAGCAGTTCTTC.

V gene TRBV30 combines with J gene TRBJ2-7, with TRBD1 identical over 11 bases. The CDR3 has 11 residues. CDR1 and CDR2 (germline): GTSNPN, SVGIG (reference sequence). V lost 7 bases, J lost 7 bases, and 3 bases stayed unmatched. CDR3 region: CALDRGREQYF. The CDR3 DNA reads as TGTGCCTTGGACAGGGGGCGAGAGCAGTACTTC.

At least ten counts were recorded for this clonotype. V is TRBV11-2 and J is TRBJ2-1, with D perhaps matching TRBD2 (7 bases). CDR3 size: 14 residues. Per germline, CDR1 SGHAT and CDR2 FQNNGV. Trimming removed 1 base from V and 6 bases from J, with 10 bases in between. The CDR3 loop reads CASSLAGGRNEQFF. In nucleotides, the CDR3 is TGTGCCAGCAGCTTAGCGGGGGGCCGCAATGAGCAGTTCTTC.

This clonotype was picked up many times. The chain recombines TRBV5-5 with TRBJ1-2; 7 bases map to TRBD1. J gave up 3 bases and V 0 bases, and 2 bases lay outside the gene matches. Germline values: CDR1 SGHKS, CDR2 YYEKEE (reference sequence). The CDR3 extends over 14 amino acids. This chain's CDR3 is CASSLADRDYGYTF. In DNA, the CDR3 is TGTGCCAGCAGCTTGGCCGACAGGGACTATGGCTACACCTTC.

On this clonotype itself: A read error may be the cause here, since a much bigger clone is one base away. The chain employs TRBV20-1 and TRBJ2-3; D call uncertain. Germline loops: CDR1 DFQATT, CDR2 SNEGSKA (reference sequence). V lost 0 bases and J lost 0, with 7 bases in between. This CDR3 contains 14 residues. The CDR3 DNA reads as TGCAGTGCTAGAGATGCGGCTAGCACAGATACGCAGTATTTT. Translating gives CSARDAASTDTQYF.

This clonotype was counted only a few times. This chain connects TRBV20-1 to TRBJ2-4; perhaps D is TRBD1 or TRBD2 (5 bases each). The CDR3 has 15 residues. Trimming left V 5 bases short and J 0 bases short, with 14 bases between. Germline V gene lookup returns CDR1 DFQATT and CDR2 SNEGSKA (reference sequence). The CDR3 loop is CSAVGTNLAKNIQYF. CDR3 bases: TGCAGTGCTGTCGGGACCAATCTAGCCAAAAACATTCAGTACTTC.

This clonotype was seen only a few times. The chain couples TRBV6-6 to TRBJ1-4; no clear D. The CDR3 covers 12 residues. Looked up from germline, CDR1 is MNHNY and CDR2 is SVGAGI (reference sequence). Between the trimmed V and J ends, which lost 7 bases and 7 bases, there was a span of 10 bases. The CDR3 here is CASKVGSEKLFF. The CDR3 DNA is TGTGCCAGCAAGGTCGGGAGTGAAAAACTGTTTTTT.

The chain uses TRBV20-1 and TRBJ1-5; D is ambiguous. Germline V CDR1 and CDR2: DFQATT, SNEGSKA (reference sequence). This CDR3 spans 14 amino acids. V was cut by 0 bases and J by 2 bases, with 8 bases left in between. The CDR3 DNA follows: TGCAGTGCTAGAGATCCGGCGGGCAATCAGCCCCAGCATTTT. It translates to CSARDPAGNQPQHF.

The chain combines TRBV12-3 or TRBV12-4 with TRBJ1-2, with unresolved D. Trimming pared 0 bases from V and 8 bases from J, leaving 13 bases between. The CDR3 covers 14 residues. The CDR3 DNA follows: TGTGCCAGCAGTTTAGCGCCAGCCAAACTCGGCTACACCTTC. Its translation: CASSLAPAKLGYTF.

The V and J genes are TRBV12-3 or TRBV12-4 and TRBJ2-2; D not resolved. V was trimmed by 2 bases and J by 7 bases, leaving 5 bases between them. The CDR3 runs 12 residues. The CDR3: CASSLIVGELFF. The CDR3 DNA reads as TGTGCCAGCAGTTTAATCGTCGGGGAGCTGTTTTTT.

This clonotype turned up a few times. The chain combines TRBV7-2 with TRBJ1-2; 8 bases match TRBD1. Germline V gene data show CDR1 as SGHTA and CDR2 as FQGNSA. J lost 8 bases, V lost 6 bases, and 8 bases had no gene match. The CDR3 is 13 amino acids. Here the CDR3 reads CASSYGQGEGYTF. In DNA form, the CDR3 reads TGTGCCAGCAGTTATGGACAGGGTGAGGGCTACACCTTC.

This clonotype was counted many times. The V call is TRBV20-1, the J call TRBJ2-1; 8 bases line up with TRBD2. This CDR3 is 14 amino acids long. Germline V gene data show CDR1 as DFQATT and CDR2 as SNEGSKA (reference sequence). V was pared by 3 bases and J by 1 base, with 2 bases of the junction left unmatched. CDR3 region: CSASGRASYNEQFF. CDR3 in DNA: TGCAGTGCTAGCGGGAGGGCATCCTACAATGAGCAGTTCTTC.

In this sample, this clonotype turned up many times. J is TRBJ2-1 and V is TRBV4-1; maybe TRBD1 (5 bases). The CDR3 is 15 amino acids. V lost 4 bases and J lost 5, with 15 bases in between. Per the germline V gene, CDR1 is MGHRA and CDR2 is YSYEKL. CDR3 sequence: CASSPSRTFNNEQFF. The DNA for the CDR3 is TGCGCCAGCAGCCCTTCCCGGACATTCAACAATGAGCAGTTCTTC.

This clonotype occurred a few times. The chain employs TRBV12-3 or TRBV12-4 and TRBJ1-2, with D perhaps matching TRBD1 (6 bases). The CDR3 runs to 14 residues. The V gene lost 3 bases and the J gene lost 4 bases, with 12 bases spanning the gap. CDR3: CASSFFRGLYGYTF. The CDR3 nucleotides read TGTGCCAGCAGTTTTTTTCGGGGGCTCTATGGCTACACCTTC.

There are many counts of this clonotype. The genes are TRBV7-2 and TRBJ2-1; 9 positions agree with TRBD1. Per the germline V gene, CDR1 is SGHTA and CDR2 is FQGNSA. This CDR3 is built from 16 residues. Unmatched junction bases numbered 11, after V lost 5 bases and J lost 6 bases. The CDR3 DNA sequence: TGTGCCAGCAGCCCAGGCTCGGGACAGGGTAGCAATGAGCAGTTCTTC. Protein product: CASSPGSGQGSNEQFF. Full variable domain (missing parts from reference TRBV7-2 and TRBJ2-1): GAGVSQSPSNKVTEKGKDVELRCDPISGHTALYWYRQSLGQGLEFLIYFQGNSAPDKSGLPSDRFSAERTGGSVSTLTIQRTQQEDSAVYLCASSPGSGQGSNEQFFGPGTRLTVL.

The V and J genes are TRBV7-9 and TRBJ1-4; perhaps TRBD1 as D (5 bases). There are 14 residues in the CDR3. The V end was cut by 6 bases, the J end by 8 bases, with 16 bases between. Germline CDR1 is SEHNR and CDR2 is FQNEAQ (reference sequence). The CDR3 spells CASRFTGLREKLFF. CDR3 in DNA: TGTGCCAGCAGGTTTACGGGACTTCGAGAAAAACTGTTTTTT.

This clonotype occurred many times. For the CDR3, the DNA is TGCAGTGCTAGGGGACCGTCATCCAATCAGCCCCAGCATTTT. Its protein is CSARGPSSNQPQHF. The chain carries TRBV20-1 and TRBJ1-5, with a tentative D call TRBD1 (5 bases). Trimming shortened V by 3 bases and J by 3 bases, and 12 bases separated the two germline ends. This CDR3 is built from 14 residues. From germline, CDR1 is DFQATT and CDR2 SNEGSKA (reference sequence).

This clonotype was counted between two and nine times. The gene calls are TRBV20-1 and TRBJ2-6; 9 bases agree with TRBD1. Losses at the gene ends were 6 bases for V and 0 bases for J; bases not matched to a gene: 15. Germline assignment: CDR1 DFQATT and CDR2 SNEGSKA (reference sequence). The CDR3 has 19 amino acids. CDR3 sequence (DNA): TGCAGTGCCACTAGGGGGACAGGGAATCTCTACTCTGGGGCCAACGTCCTGACTTTC. Translated, it gives CSATRGTGNLYSGANVLTF.

This clonotype was counted at least ten times. This chain connects TRBV2 to TRBJ2-5, with 7 bases matching TRBD1. CDR3 length equals 14 residues. Germline V gene sequence: CDR1 SNHLY, CDR2 FYNNEI. V dropped 6 bases and J dropped 0; count of bases not matched to a gene: 4. The CDR3 here is CASRQGTHQETQYF. The CDR3 DNA reads as TGTGCCAGCAGACAGGGGACCCACCAAGAGACCCAGTACTTC.

The CDR3, as DNA: TGTGCCAGCAGTTTAGGTAGTCAGGGGTTAGTGGAGACCCAGTACTTC. This gives the protein CASSLGSQGLVETQYF. The V and J genes are TRBV12-3 or TRBV12-4 and TRBJ2-5, with a weak D call TRBD1 (6 bases). The CDR3 consists of 16 residues. Trimming shortened V by 1 base and J by 5 bases, and 17 bases separated the two germline ends.

The table lists this clonotype with a few counts. The rearrangement uses TRBV25-1 and TRBJ2-5; D not certain. Per the germline V gene, CDR1 is MGHDK and CDR2 is SYGVNS. This CDR3 is built from 17 residues. Between the trimmed V and J ends, which lost 7 bases and 0 bases, there was a span of 21 bases. The CDR3 DNA reads as TGTGCCAGCACCGGCGACTTCAAACCACCGTACCAAGAGACCCAGTACTTC. Its protein product is CASTGDFKPPYQETQYF.

This clonotype was seen repeatedly, ten times or more. The chain couples TRBV12-3 or TRBV12-4 to TRBJ2-7; 8 bases line up with TRBD2. This CDR3 comprises 15 residues. V shed 7 bases, J shed 5 bases, and the junction held 13 bases outside the gene matches. CDR3 in amino acids: CASTLGGGLPHEQYF. DNA for the CDR3: TGTGCCAGCACCCTCGGCGGGGGGCTACCTCACGAGCAGTACTTC.

Ten or more counts support this clonotype. The chain uses TRBV6-1 and TRBJ1-2; D perhaps matches TRBD1 (6 bases). There are 13 residues in the CDR3. Trimming removed 7 bases from V and 7 bases from J, with 16 bases in between. CDR1 and CDR2 from the germline V gene are MNHNS and SASEGT. CDR3 loop: CASTDPGELGYTF. The CDR3 DNA follows: TGTGCCAGCACCGATCCAGGGGAGCTTGGCTACACCTTC.

This clonotype turned up a few times. V and J are TRBV20-1 and TRBJ1-5, with 11 bases that match TRBD1. J was trimmed by 2 bases and V by 4 bases; bases with no gene match: 10. The CDR3 extends over 17 amino acids. Germline values: CDR1 DFQATT, CDR2 SNEGSKA (reference sequence). The CDR3 DNA is TGCAGTGCTACCGGACAGGGGGCTAATTGGGGCAATCAGCCCCAGCATTTT. This codes for CSATGQGANWGNQPQHF.

Comment on this clonotype: The germline gene is not matched at one end of the junction; a read error may be the cause. The chain combines TRBV3-1 with TRBJ1-2; TRBD1 might be the D (6 bases). This CDR3 is built from 15 residues. Per germline, CDR1 LGHDT and CDR2 YNNKEL (reference sequence). In DNA form, the CDR3 reads TGTGCCAGCTGCCAAGACAGGTCGGACGCGTATGGCTACACCTTC. Translation gives CASCQDRSDAYGYTF.